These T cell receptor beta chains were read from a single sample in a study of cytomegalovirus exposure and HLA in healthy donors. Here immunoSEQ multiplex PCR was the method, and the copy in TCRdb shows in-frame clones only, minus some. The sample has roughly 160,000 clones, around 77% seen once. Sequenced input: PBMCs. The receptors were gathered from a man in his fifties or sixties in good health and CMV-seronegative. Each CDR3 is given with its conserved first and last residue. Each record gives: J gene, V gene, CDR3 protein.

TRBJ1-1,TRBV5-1,CASKGLQGNTEAFF
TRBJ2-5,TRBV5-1,CASSFLGGQWQETQYF
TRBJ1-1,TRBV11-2,CASRDGRDRGFLNTEAFF
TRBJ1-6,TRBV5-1,CATSPGNNSPLHF
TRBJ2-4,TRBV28,CASTNRGTANIQYF
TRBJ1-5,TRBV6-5,CASSQQGLWSQPQHF
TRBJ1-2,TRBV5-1,CAGSLGGDYGYTF
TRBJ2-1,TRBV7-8,CASSLYMTSGSVGEQFF
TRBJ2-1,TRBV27,CASSPPGYNEQFF
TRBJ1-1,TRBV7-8,CASSLGREILDTEAFF
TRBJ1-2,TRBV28,CASREGQGAPNYGYTF
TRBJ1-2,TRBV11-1,CASSQSGANYGYTF
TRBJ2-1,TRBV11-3,CASSYGTSGGARYNEQFF
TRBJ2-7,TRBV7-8,CASSQTGGGISYEQYF
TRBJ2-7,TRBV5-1,CASSPNRDSSFYEQYF
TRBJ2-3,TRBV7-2,CASSLQAGHTDTQYF
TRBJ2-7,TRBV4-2,CASSQGTSGTSSYEQYF
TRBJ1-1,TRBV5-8,CASSTGGMNTEAFF
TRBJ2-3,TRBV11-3,CASSYSEADTQYF
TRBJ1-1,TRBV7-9,CASSLGQSGRGTEAFF